The present entry profiles one TCR beta chain with its context. Its antigen specificity is not known. Receptors were amplified or captured by 5' RACE. For each TCR library, approximately 3.5 ug of total RNA was used. For each sample, cDNA synthesis was carried out in eight separate reactions using SMARTScribe reverse transcriptase. During cDNA synthesis, template switching introduced unique molecular identifiers that contained a 6-nucleotide sample barcode. Two nested PCRs of around 16 and 10 cycles amplified the TCRalpha and TCRbeta cDNA, and bead purification followed each PCR. Before amplification, the cDNA was both treated with uracil DNA-glycosylase and purified with the QIAquick PCR purification kit. The second PCR was the step at which Illumina TruSeq-compatible adapters and sample-specific barcodes were added. Library quality and concentration were checked on TapeStation and Qubit, and libraries were pooled at 5 ng each. The pooled libraries were sequenced with 2 x 100 bp reads and custom sequencing primers on an Illumina HiSeq2500 single-index Rapid Run. Turning to the authors' computational methods: MiGEC version 1.2.6 was used for UMI-based consensus assembly, which corrected PCR and sequencing errors. MiXCR version 2.1.1 was used to carry out V(D)J alignment, clonotype assembly and CDR3 extraction. Gene usage, clonotype sharing and MAIT/NKT TCR abundance were normalised by analysing the top 1000, 10 000 and 20 000 clonotypes per sample. Diversity was computed as the inverse Simpson index with the vegan R package after downsampling to 27 000 UMIs. Paired Mann-Whitney U tests on discordant twin pairs were used, with Benjamini-Hochberg multiple-testing correction. The reads underwent TCRdb reprocessing, giving one record for each CDR3 protein sequence and no DNA. Clone size and V and J calls follow TCRdb, not the original study. The table for this sample records approximately 340,000 distinct CDR3 sequences. Of the sample, 2% to 2.5% falls within the top ten clones.

This specimen belongs to a study of monozygotic twins with inflammatory bowel disease (dated by TCRdb to between 2017 and 2020). About the investigation overall: The full study comprised 28 monozygotic twin pairs: nine German pairs (four IBD-concordant, five IBD-discordant) and 19 IBD-discordant Danish pairs. Disease-associated traits were sought mainly through comparisons between IBD patients and their genetically identical healthy co-twins within discordant pairs. Each individual had, on average, about 151 000 unique TCRalpha sequences and 181 000 unique TCRbeta sequences available for analysis.

The research as a whole found: Because patients received different immunosuppressive treatments, the repertoires may have picked up extra background noise and variability between individuals. The analysis was unable to tell different T cell subtypes apart. IBD patients had lower TCRbeta repertoire diversity, measured by the inverse Simpson index, than their healthy co-twins. Fewer clonotypes were shared with other individuals by IBD patients than by healthy twins, most markedly in patients showing signs of disease activity. Concordant and discordant twins showed no difference in repertoire similarity, possibly because of limited statistical power. The results gave no support for a single strong signal or clonotype linked to IBD.

Looking up the germline V gene yields CDR1 MNHNS and CDR2 SASEGT. The CDR3 sequence holds 15 residues, the cysteine and phenylalanine included. No nucleotide data were recorded. From each donor, a roughly 2.5 ml peripheral blood sample was collected into PAXgene tubes and stored at -80 degrees C. Total RNA was isolated from whole blood with the PAXgene blood miRNA kit on an automated QIAcube, without T cell sorting. Peripheral blood from monozygotic twin pairs concordant or discordant for inflammatory bowel disease was subjected to deep TCRalpha and TCRbeta repertoire profiling with unique molecular barcoding. Smoking habits were recorded for all twin pairs, with individuals classified as current, former or never smokers.

The sample taken for sequencing was blood. Here the chain combines TRBV6-1 and TRBJ1-5; TCRdb designates TRBD1, a call that cannot be tested without DNA. This TCR came from a human donor with ulcerative colitis or Crohn's disease, or a healthy co-twin of an affected twin (not recorded which). CDR3 region: CASTRTGKGSQPQHF.